This TCR beta chain was profiled in a study of control samples from healthy donors and cancer patients. Only in-frame clones appear in the TCRdb table, and some are missing; sequencing was by immunoSEQ multiplex PCR. The table lists approximately 230,000 clones, roughly four fifths of them singletons. Sequencing input: PBMCs. This TCR came from a woman between 55 and 75 years old with lung cancer.

The CDR3 DNA follows: TGTGCCAGCAGCTTAGAGGAGGGCATCTATAATTCACCCCTCCACTTT. It is translated as CASSLEEGIYNSPLHF. The chain recombines TRBV7-8 with TRBJ1-6; no reliable D call. The germline V gene has CDR1 SGHVS and CDR2 FQNEAQ. Trimming shortened V by 1 base and J by 3 bases, and 10 bases separated the two germline ends. The CDR3 contains 16 residues.